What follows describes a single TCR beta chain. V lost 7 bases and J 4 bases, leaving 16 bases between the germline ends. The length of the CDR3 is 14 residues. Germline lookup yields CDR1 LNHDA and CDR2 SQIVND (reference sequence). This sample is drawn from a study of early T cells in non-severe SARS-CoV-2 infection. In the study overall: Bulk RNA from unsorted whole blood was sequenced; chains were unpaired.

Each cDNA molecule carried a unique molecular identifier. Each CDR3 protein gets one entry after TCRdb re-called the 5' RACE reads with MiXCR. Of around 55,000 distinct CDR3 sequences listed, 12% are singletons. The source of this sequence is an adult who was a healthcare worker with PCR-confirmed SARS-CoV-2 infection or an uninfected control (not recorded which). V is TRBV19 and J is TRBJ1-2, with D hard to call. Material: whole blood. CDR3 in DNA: TGTGCCAGTACTCCGGCGGGTCAGAGCTATGGCTACACCTTC. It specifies CASTPAGQSYGYTF.